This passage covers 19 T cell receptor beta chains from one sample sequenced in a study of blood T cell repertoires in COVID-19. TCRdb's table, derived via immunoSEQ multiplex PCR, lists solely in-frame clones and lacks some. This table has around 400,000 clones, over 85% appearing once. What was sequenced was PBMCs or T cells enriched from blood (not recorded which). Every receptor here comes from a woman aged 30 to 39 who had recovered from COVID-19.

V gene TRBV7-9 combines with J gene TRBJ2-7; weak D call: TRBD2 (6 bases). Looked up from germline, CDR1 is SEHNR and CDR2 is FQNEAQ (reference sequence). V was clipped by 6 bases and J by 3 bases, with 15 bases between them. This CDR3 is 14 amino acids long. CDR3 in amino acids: CASRSRERGYEQYF. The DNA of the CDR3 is TGTGCCAGCAGGTCCCGGGAGAGGGGCTACGAGCAGTACTTC.

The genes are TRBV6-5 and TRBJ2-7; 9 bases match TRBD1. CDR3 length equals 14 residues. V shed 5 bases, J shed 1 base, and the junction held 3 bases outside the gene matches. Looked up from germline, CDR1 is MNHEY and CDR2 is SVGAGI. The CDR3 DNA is TGTGCCAGCAGTCTGGGACAGGGATCCTACGAGCAGTACTTC. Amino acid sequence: CASSLGQGSYEQYF.

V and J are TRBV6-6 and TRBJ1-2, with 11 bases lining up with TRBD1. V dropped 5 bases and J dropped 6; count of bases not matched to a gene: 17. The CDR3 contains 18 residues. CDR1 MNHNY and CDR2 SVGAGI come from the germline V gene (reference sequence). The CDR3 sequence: CASSPSRTGGAGFDGYTF. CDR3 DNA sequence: TGTGCCAGCAGTCCCTCTAGGACAGGGGGCGCCGGGTTTGATGGCTACACCTTC.

CDR3 residues: CASSSRRRETDTQYF. The CDR3 region has the DNA TGTGCCAGCAGTTCCAGAAGGAGGGAAACAGATACGCAGTATTTT. V and J are TRBV7-8 and TRBJ2-3; D perhaps matches TRBD2 (6 bases). This CDR3 region has 15 residues. The V gene lost 6 bases and the J gene lost 3 bases, with 16 bases spanning the gap. Germline V CDR1 and CDR2: SGHVS, FQNEAQ.

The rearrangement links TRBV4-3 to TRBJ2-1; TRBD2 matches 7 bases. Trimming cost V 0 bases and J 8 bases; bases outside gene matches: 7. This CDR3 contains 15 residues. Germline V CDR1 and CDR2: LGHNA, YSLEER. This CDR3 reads CASSQEGGPADEQFF. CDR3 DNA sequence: TGCGCCAGCAGCCAAGAGGGAGGGCCAGCGGATGAGCAGTTCTTC.

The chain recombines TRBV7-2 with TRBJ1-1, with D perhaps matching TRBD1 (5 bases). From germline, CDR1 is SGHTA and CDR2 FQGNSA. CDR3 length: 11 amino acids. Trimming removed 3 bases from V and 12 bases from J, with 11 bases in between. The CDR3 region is CASSLQGLTFF. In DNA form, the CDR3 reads TGTGCCAGCAGCTTGCAGGGATTAACTTTCTTT. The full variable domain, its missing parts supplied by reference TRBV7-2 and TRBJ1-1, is GAGVSQSPSNKVTEKGKDVELRCDPISGHTALYWYRQSLGQGLEFLIYFQGNSAPDKSGLPSDRFSAERTGGSVSTLTIQRTQQEDSAVYLCASSLQGLTFFGQGTRLTVV.

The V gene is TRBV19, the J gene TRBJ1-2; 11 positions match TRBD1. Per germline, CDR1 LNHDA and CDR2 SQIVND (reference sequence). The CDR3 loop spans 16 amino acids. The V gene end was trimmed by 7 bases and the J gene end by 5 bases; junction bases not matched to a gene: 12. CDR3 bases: TGTGCCAGTACCAATAGCCCCGGGACAGGGGGTTATGGCTACACCTTC. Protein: CASTNSPGTGGYGYTF.

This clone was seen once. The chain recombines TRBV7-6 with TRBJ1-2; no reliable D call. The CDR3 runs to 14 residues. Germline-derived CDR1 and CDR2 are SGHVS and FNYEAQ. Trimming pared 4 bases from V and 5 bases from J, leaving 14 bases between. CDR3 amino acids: CASSSPVGRYGYTF. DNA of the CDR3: TGTGCCAGCAGCTCCCCGGTAGGGAGGTATGGCTACACCTTC. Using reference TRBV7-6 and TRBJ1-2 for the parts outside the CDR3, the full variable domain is GAGVSQSPRYKVTKRGQDVALRCDPISGHVSLYWYRQALGQGPEFLTYFNYEAQQDKSGLPNDRFSAERPEGSISTLTIQRTEQRDSAMYRCASSSPVGRYGYTFGSGTRLTVV.

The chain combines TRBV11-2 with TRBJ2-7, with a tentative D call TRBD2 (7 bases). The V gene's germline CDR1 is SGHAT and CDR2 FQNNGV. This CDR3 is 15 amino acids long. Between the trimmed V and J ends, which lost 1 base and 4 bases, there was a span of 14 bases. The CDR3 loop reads CASSLGGGPQYEQYF. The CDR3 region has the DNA TGTGCCAGCAGCTTAGGCGGGGGCCCTCAATACGAGCAGTACTTC. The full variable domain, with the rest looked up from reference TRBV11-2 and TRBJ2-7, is EAGVAQSPRYKIIEKRQSVAFWCNPISGHATLYWYQQILGQGPKLLIQFQNNGVVDDSQLPKDRFSAERLKGVDSTLKIQPAKLEDSAVYLCASSLGGGPQYEQYFGPGTRLTVT.

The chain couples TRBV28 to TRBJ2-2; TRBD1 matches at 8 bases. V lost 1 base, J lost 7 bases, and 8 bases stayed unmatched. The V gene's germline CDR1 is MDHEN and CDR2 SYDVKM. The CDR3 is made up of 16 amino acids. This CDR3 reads CASSLSGQGAGGELFF. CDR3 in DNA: TGTGCCAGCAGTTTATCAGGCCAGGGGGCCGGCGGGGAGCTGTTTTTT.

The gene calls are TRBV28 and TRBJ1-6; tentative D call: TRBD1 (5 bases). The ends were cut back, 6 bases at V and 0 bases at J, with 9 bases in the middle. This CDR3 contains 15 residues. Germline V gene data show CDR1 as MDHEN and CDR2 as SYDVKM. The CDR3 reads CASSRQSSYNSPLHF. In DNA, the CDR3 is TGTGCCAGCAGCCGACAGAGCTCCTATAATTCACCCCTCCACTTT.

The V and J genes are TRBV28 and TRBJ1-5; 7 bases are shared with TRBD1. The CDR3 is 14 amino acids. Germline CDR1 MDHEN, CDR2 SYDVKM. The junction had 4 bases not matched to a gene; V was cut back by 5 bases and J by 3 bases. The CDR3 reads CASSGGQYNQPQHF. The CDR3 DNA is TGTGCCAGCAGTGGGGGACAGTACAATCAGCCCCAGCATTTT.

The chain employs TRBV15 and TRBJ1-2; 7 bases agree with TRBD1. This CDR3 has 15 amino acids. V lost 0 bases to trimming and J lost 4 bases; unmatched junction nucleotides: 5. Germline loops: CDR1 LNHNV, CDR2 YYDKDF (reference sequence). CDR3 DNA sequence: TGTGCCACCAGCAGAGATACAGGGGAAGGCTATGGCTACACCTTC. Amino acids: CATSRDTGEGYGYTF.

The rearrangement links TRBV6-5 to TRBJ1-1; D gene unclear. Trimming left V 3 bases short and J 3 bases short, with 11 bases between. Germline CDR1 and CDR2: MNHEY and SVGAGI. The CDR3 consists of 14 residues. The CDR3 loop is CASSYARVHTEAFF. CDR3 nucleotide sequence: TGTGCCAGCAGTTATGCTCGGGTACACACTGAAGCTTTCTTT.

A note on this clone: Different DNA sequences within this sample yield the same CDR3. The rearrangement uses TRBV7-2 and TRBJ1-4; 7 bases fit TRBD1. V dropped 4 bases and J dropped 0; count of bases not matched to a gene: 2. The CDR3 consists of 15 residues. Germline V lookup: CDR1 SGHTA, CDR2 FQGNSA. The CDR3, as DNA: TGTGCCAGCAGCTCCCAGGGGGCAACTAATGAAAAACTGTTTTTT. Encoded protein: CASSSQGATNEKLFF. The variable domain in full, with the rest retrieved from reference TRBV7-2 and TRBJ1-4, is GAGVSQSPSNKVTEKGKDVELRCDPISGHTALYWYRQSLGQGLEFLIYFQGNSAPDKSGLPSDRFSAERTGGSVSTLTIQRTQQEDSAVYLCASSSQGATNEKLFFGSGTQLSVL.

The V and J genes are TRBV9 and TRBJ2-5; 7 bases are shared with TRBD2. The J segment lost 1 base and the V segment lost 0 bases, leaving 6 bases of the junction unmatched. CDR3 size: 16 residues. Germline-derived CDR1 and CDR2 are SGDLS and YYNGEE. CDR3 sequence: CASSVGAGEGQETQYF. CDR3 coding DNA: TGTGCCAGCAGCGTAGGGGCGGGAGAGGGCCAAGAGACCCAGTACTTC.

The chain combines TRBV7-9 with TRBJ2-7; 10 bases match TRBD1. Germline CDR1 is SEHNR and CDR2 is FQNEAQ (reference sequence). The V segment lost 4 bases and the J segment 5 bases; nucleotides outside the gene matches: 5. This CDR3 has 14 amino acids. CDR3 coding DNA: TGTGCCAGCAGCTACCGGGACAGGGGTAACGAGCAGTACTTC. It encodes CASSYRDRGNEQYF.

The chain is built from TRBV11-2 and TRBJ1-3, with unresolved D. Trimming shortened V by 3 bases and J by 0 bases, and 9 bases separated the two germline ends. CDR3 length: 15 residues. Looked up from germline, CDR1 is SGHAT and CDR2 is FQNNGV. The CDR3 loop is CASSFSISSGNTIYF. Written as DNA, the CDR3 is TGTGCCAGCAGCTTCTCTATAAGCTCTGGAAACACCATATATTTT.

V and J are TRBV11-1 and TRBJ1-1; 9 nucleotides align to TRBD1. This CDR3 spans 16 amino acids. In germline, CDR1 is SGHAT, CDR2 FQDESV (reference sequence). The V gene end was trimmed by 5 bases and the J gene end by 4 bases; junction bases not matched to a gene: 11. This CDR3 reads CASSVHTGGGSTEAFF. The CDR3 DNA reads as TGTGCCAGCAGCGTCCATACAGGGGGCGGTAGCACTGAAGCTTTCTTT.